The TCR beta chain under discussion was sequenced for a study of cytotoxic CD8 clonotypes in ibrutinib-treated CLL. Study at large: The patient breakdown showed more than nine relapsed/refractory and approximately 15 treatment-naive cases, with fewer than 18 IGHV unmutated. Study results and limitations: Sustained-remission patients were sampled at one set of times and progressing patients at different ones.

Germline-derived CDR1 and CDR2 are MNHNS and SASEGT. Trimming cost V 2 bases and J 4 bases, with 23 bases left between them. The CDR3 is 18 amino acids. Worth noting for this clone: Antigen unknown.

Target depth was 1 in 200,000 to 1 in 1 million T cells, about 10x per clonotype. TCRdb keeps only in-frame clones here, not all; method: immunoSEQ multiplex PCR. The sample holds 65,000 to 90,000 clones, roughly 80% seen once. The origin of this receptor is a human donor with chronic lymphocytic leukemia. Here the sequenced sample was PBMCs, taken after 24 months of ibrutinib treatment. The chain recombines TRBV6-1 with TRBJ1-2, with D perhaps TRBD1 (5 bases). CDR3 DNA: TGTGCCAGCAGTGAAATGCGGAGACAGCACAGAGCCTCCTATGGCTACACCTTC. Protein sequence: CASSEMRRQHRASYGYTF.